Listed below are T cell receptor beta chains from one sample, sequenced in a study of cytomegalovirus exposure and HLA in healthy donors. This table comes from immunoSEQ multiplex PCR, and its TCRdb copy is limited to in-frame clones, with some not included. The table has approximately 170,000 clones, approximately 80% seen once. The specimen was PBMCs. The receptor source for this set is a male donor in good health and CMV-seropositive. The CDR3 runs from the conserved cysteine through the conserved F or W. D genes are given only for firm matches. Size tells how often a clone was seen (once, few, many) or the class of an expanded clone, and some rows leave it out.

v_call	clone_size	j_call	d_call	cdr3_nt	cdr3_aa
TRBV29-1	.	TRBJ2-7	.	TGCAGCGTTGAAGATAAAACAGGGATCGACGAGCAGTACTTC	CSVEDKTGIDEQYF
TRBV9	.	TRBJ1-1	TRBD1	TGTGCCAGCAGACAGGGGGAGAACACTGAAGCTTTCTTT	CASRQGENTEAFF
TRBV27	few	TRBJ2-6	TRBD2	TGTGCCAGCAGTTTCGGGGGGGACTCTGGGGCCAACGTCCTGACTTTC	CASSFGGDSGANVLTF
TRBV5-4	.	TRBJ1-2	.	TGTGCCAGCAGCTTGGAGCCGGGGGGACGGTATGGCTACACCTTC	CASSLEPGGRYGYTF
TRBV30	once	TRBJ1-2	TRBD1	TGTGCCGTCAAACAGGGGGCCTTTGACTATGGCTACACCTTC	CAVKQGAFDYGYTF
TRBV6-5	once	TRBJ1-2	.	TGTGCCAGCAGTTCGGGAAGCGGGGTTGGCTACACCTTC	CASSSGSGVGYTF
TRBV11-2	.	TRBJ2-3	.	TGTGCCAGCAGCTTTTCCGGCGGGATGAGCACAGATACGCAGTATTTT	CASSFSGGMSTDTQYF
TRBV14	.	TRBJ1-1	.	TGTGCCAGCAGCCAAGATTATTTAGCGCTGGGGACTGAAGCTTTCTTT	CASSQDYLALGTEAFF
TRBV19	.	TRBJ2-1	.	TGTGCCAGTTTGGGGGGGCGAAATCGTTACAATGAGCAGTTCTTC	CASLGGRNRYNEQFF
TRBV13	once	TRBJ1-4	.	TGTGCCAGCAGCTTGCACGGACAGCCGAATGAAAAACTGTTTTTT	CASSLHGQPNEKLFF
TRBV5-6	.	TRBJ2-7	.	TGTGCCAGCACCCAAGCCGGGGTATACTACGAGCAGTACTTC	CASTQAGVYYEQYF
TRBV11-2	.	TRBJ1-6	TRBD1	TGTGCCAGCAGCCCTGGGACAGGTTCTAGCTCCTATAATTCACCCCTCCACTTT	CASSPGTGSSSYNSPLHF
TRBV19	.	TRBJ2-1	TRBD1	TGTGCCAGTAGGGGGACAGCCCACTACAATGAGCAGTTCTTC	CASRGTAHYNEQFF
TRBV27	.	TRBJ2-1	TRBD2	TGTGCCAGCACACGACTAGCGGGGGCATCTGAGCAGTTCTTC	CASTRLAGASEQFF
TRBV25-1	few	TRBJ1-1	.	TGTGCCAGCAGTGAACGGGGGAGTAGGACTGAAGCTTTCTTT	CASSERGSRTEAFF
TRBV2	.	TRBJ1-2	.	TGTGCCAGCAGTGGAGACAGGCTGGGGGGCTACACCTTC	CASSGDRLGGYTF
TRBV29-1	once	TRBJ2-7	.	TGCCGCAGGGGCGACAGAAGTTACGAGCAGTACTTC	CRRGDRSYEQYF
TRBV30	.	TRBJ1-3	TRBD1	TGTGCCTGGAATCCGACAGGGGGGCTTGGAAACACCATATATTTT	CAWNPTGGLGNTIYF
TRBV7-9	.	TRBJ2-1	.	TGTGCCAGCAGCTTAGTGGCAGCCTACAATGAGCAGTTCTTC	CASSLVAAYNEQFF
TRBV9	few	TRBJ1-4	.	TGTGCCAGCAGCCAAGTATGGGGCGGCGGGGTTAATGAAAAACTGTTTTTT	CASSQVWGGGVNEKLFF
TRBV7-2	.	TRBJ1-4	TRBD1	TGTGCCAGCAGCTCTCAGATAATGACAGGGGGGAATGAAAAACTGTTTTTT	CASSSQIMTGGNEKLFF
TRBV7-9	once	TRBJ2-4	TRBD2	TGTGCCAGCGTCGACGTGACGGGGGGAGACCCCGCGCAACACTTC	CASVDVTGGDPAQHF
TRBV6-1	few	TRBJ1-5	.	TGTGCCAGCAGTCGAGGCTCCCGGGGCAATCAGCCCCAGCATTTT	CASSRGSRGNQPQHF
TRBV7-2	.	TRBJ2-6	TRBD2	TGTGCCAGCAGCGCTAGCGGGGGGTCCTCTGGGGCCAACGTCCTGACTTTC	CASSASGGSSGANVLTF